One and the same sample provided the 10 T cell receptor beta chains below, sequenced in a study of control samples from healthy donors and cancer patients. Some clones are missing from TCRdb's copy, which holds only in-frame ones; the method was immunoSEQ multiplex PCR. This sample has 150,000 to 200,000 clones, with approximately 86% found just once. The source material was blood. The receptors originated from a woman in her 30s in good health.

Notes on this clone: In the same sample, other DNA sequences code for this CDR3. The chain links TRBV5-1 to TRBJ2-2; D is unclear. CDR1 is SGHRS and CDR2 is YFSETQ in the germline V gene. V lost 0 bases to trimming and J lost 0 bases, with 9 bases between them. The CDR3 contains 16 residues. The CDR3 sequence is CASSLGPNANTGELFF. Here the CDR3 DNA reads TGCGCCAGCAGCTTGGGGCCAAACGCGAACACCGGGGAGCTGTTTTTT.

V gene TRBV3-1 (or the pseudogene TRBV3-2) combines with J gene TRBJ1-6, with D perhaps TRBD1 (5 bases). The CDR3 length is 17 residues. Germline V lookup: CDR1 LGHDT, CDR2 YNNKEL (reference sequence). The V end was cut by 4 bases, the J end by 0 bases, with 13 bases between. CDR3: CASSPVGLSSYNSPLHF. CDR3 nucleotide sequence: TGTGCCAGCAGCCCCGTGGGACTGAGCTCCTATAATTCACCCCTCCACTTT.

The V gene is TRBV19, the J gene TRBJ1-1, with D possibly matching TRBD1 (5 bases). Trimming shortened V by 1 base and J by 1 base, and 10 bases separated the two germline ends. The CDR3 contains 15 residues. Looked up from germline, CDR1 is LNHDA and CDR2 is SQIVND (reference sequence). The CDR3 DNA reads TGTGCCAGTAGTATAGGGGGCGGCGAGAACACTGAAGCTTTCTTT. It specifies CASSIGGGENTEAFF. The whole variable domain, remainder taken from reference TRBV19 and TRBJ1-1, is DGGITQSPKYLFRKEGQNVTLSCEQNLNHDAMYWYRQDPGQGLRLIYYSQIVNDFQKGDIAEGYSVSREKKESFPLTVTSAQKNPTAFYLCASSIGGGENTEAFFGQGTRLTVV.

In this sample, this clone turned up a few times. The genes are TRBV28 and TRBJ1-2; D remains unclear. The CDR3 spans 11 residues. V lost 8 bases to trimming and J lost 7 bases, with 11 bases between them. CDR1 is MDHEN, CDR2 SYDVKM, per germline. Written as DNA, the CDR3 is TGTGCCAGCGTATACAAGGGTGGCTACACCTTC. Its translation: CASVYKGGYTF.

V gene TRBV20-1 combines with J gene TRBJ1-5; TRBD1 matches at 9 bases. With 5 bases clipped from V and 4 bases from J, the junction kept 3 bases outside the gene matches. Per the germline V gene, CDR1 is DFQATT and CDR2 is SNEGSKA (reference sequence). The CDR3 sequence is 13 residues long. CDR3 residues: CSAGGTGNQPQHF. The CDR3 bases are TGCAGTGCTGGTGGGACAGGGAATCAGCCCCAGCATTTT.

This clone came up once. The chain employs TRBV10-2 and TRBJ1-2; 7 bases line up with TRBD1. The CDR3 runs 15 residues. Trimming removed 6 bases from V and 4 bases from J; junction bases left unmatched: 11. CDR1 and CDR2 (germline): WSHSY, SAAADI. As DNA, the CDR3 is TGCGCCAGCAGCGTCACTGGGACAGATCTCTATGGCTACACCTTC. Its translation: CASSVTGTDLYGYTF.

The chain uses TRBV6-1 and TRBJ1-3; no clear D. The CDR3 has 15 amino acids. The ends were cut back, 2 bases at V and 5 bases at J, with 13 bases in the middle. Germline values: CDR1 MNHNS, CDR2 SASEGT. The CDR3 protein is CASSELASGRNTIYF. CDR3 nucleotides: TGTGCCAGCAGTGAATTGGCCTCGGGGAGAAACACCATATATTTT.

The V call is TRBV5-1, the J call TRBJ1-3, with a tentative D call TRBD1 (5 bases). With 1 base removed from V and 2 bases from J, the gap between germline ends came to 13 bases. The length of the CDR3 is 16 residues. Germline lookup yields CDR1 SGHRS and CDR2 YFSETQ. Written as DNA, the CDR3 is TGCGCCAGCAGCTTGAGTATCGGGGGTACTGGAAACACCATATATTTT. It yields the protein CASSLSIGGTGNTIYF.

This rearrangement joins TRBV15 to TRBJ1-4; the match to TRBD1 covers 7 bases. V shed 3 bases, J shed 5 bases, and the junction held 6 bases outside the gene matches. This CDR3 is 15 amino acids long. Germline-derived CDR1 and CDR2 are LNHNV and YYDKDF (reference sequence). For the CDR3, the DNA is TGTGCCACCAGCAGGGGGACAGAGGCGAATGAAAAACTGTTTTTT. Its translation: CATSRGTEANEKLFF.

The chain combines TRBV6-6 with TRBJ1-5; 9 bases line up with TRBD1. Germline loops: CDR1 MNHNY, CDR2 SVGAGI (reference sequence). The CDR3 sequence is 14 residues long. Trimming at V came to 2 bases and at J to 7 bases, leaving 3 bases not matched to a gene. The CDR3 nucleotides read TGTGCCAGCAGTTACGGGACAGGGTGGCAGCCCCAGCATTTT. This codes for CASSYGTGWQPQHF.